This T cell receptor (beta chain) was retrieved from a study of OX40 agonist ivuxolimab in advanced cancers. At the level of the whole study: Ivuxolimab was an agonistic, fully human IgG2 monoclonal antibody directed against OX40 (CD134), a costimulatory receptor. Intravenous ivuxolimab was administered to patients every 2 weeks at six dose levels: 0.01, 0.1, 0.3, 1.5, 3 and 10 mg/kg. Of the 50 to 55 patients in dose escalation, some 19 had hepatocellular carcinoma, about 15 had melanoma, 9 had renal cell carcinoma and 9 had head and neck cancer. The dose-escalation cohort was around 83% male with a mean age of about 58 years, ranging from roughly 20 to 80. Prior anti-PD-1, anti-PD-L1 or anti-CTLA-4 therapy was permitted, and approximately 40% of dose-escalation patients had received checkpoint inhibitors. Partial responses were achieved by three dose-escalation patients, of whom one had hepatocellular carcinoma and two had cutaneous melanoma. The point of sequencing TCRbeta in the periphery was to test whether ivuxolimab changed TCR sequence diversity and drove clonal T-cell expansion. The monotherapy dose-escalation portion (N ≈ 57 patients) of the phase I ivuxolimab trial is reported in the paper.

Patients with a history of autoimmune disease or receiving systemic immunosuppression were excluded from the trial. Peripheral blood for TCR sequencing was collected from all dose cohorts at baseline, on cycle 4 day 1, and on cycle 7 day 1. Samples came from an open-label, multicenter, first-in-human phase I dose-escalation trial of ivuxolimab. Adults with locally advanced or metastatic head and neck squamous cell, hepatocellular, melanoma or renal cell carcinoma were enrolled in the trial. CD4+ and CD8+ T cells were sorted separately from peripheral blood before TCR sequencing. For sequencing of the TCRbeta CDR3 region, genomic DNA was extracted from the sorted cells. TCRbeta CDR3 regions were sequenced using the immunoSEQ Assay. In its TCRdb copy, this immuneACCESS table keeps in-frame sequences only and misses some clones. Where compared with another copy, unresolved V genes explain less than half of these, and the others have no known cause. This sample holds about 50,000 clones; roughly 80% were observed only once. About 3.9% of the sample goes to the ten largest clones.

Points on this clone: Its antigen is currently not known. Nothing much larger sits one base from this clone, and base qualities are not available.

Study-wide conclusions, independent of this receptor: At doses of 0.1 to 3.0 mg/kg, clonal expansion of both CD4+ and CD8+ blood T cells was observed from baseline to week 6. Partial responders in the 0.1-3.0 mg/kg groups had among the lowest normalized peripheral clonal expansion, especially among CD8+ T cells. Low levels of normalized T-cell clonal expansion were also shown by some nonresponding patients. After ivuxolimab, CD8+ T cells had more expanded clones than CD4+ T cells on average. The antigen specificity of the clonally expanded peripheral T cells was not determined.

The material sequenced was CD4+ or CD8+ T cells sorted from blood, taken in a trial of the OX40 agonist ivuxolimab. The sequence was obtained from an adult with an advanced solid tumor such as melanoma, head and neck, liver or kidney cancer.

The CDR3 reads as follows: CASSKTASFNEKLFF. The nucleotide sequence reads TGTGCCAGTAGTAAGACAGCCTCTTTTAATGAAAAACTGTTTTTT. The V gene is TRBV19 and the J gene is TRBJ1-4; the D gene is perhaps TRBD1, from 5 matching bases. CDR1 and CDR2, per the germline V gene (reference sequence), are LNHDA and SQIVND. The CDR3 goes from the cysteine to the phenylalanine over 15 residues. The sequence is cut down to CDR3 DNA, 45 bases in frame from base 1. The germline ends are 13 bases apart after V is trimmed by 4 bases and J by 4 bases.